The 19 T cell receptor beta chains in this list originate from one sample, sequenced in a study of blood T cell repertoires in COVID-19. Profiled with immunoSEQ multiplex PCR; TCRdb holds only in-frame clones, not every one. The data hold roughly 48,000 clones, with around four fifths observed a single time. Sequenced input: peripheral blood. These receptors originate from an older man with acute or convalescent COVID-19.

The genes are TRBV2 and TRBJ1-1, with a possible D match to TRBD1 (6 bases). The V and J ends lost 0 bases and 5 bases respectively, with 13 bases between them. Germline V CDR1 and CDR2: SNHLY, FYNNEI. The CDR3 extends over 15 amino acids. CDR3: CASSEASGAITEAFF. CDR3 DNA sequence: TGTGCCAGCAGTGAAGCGTCAGGGGCGATTACTGAAGCTTTCTTT.

This chain connects TRBV7-3 to TRBJ2-1, with D possibly TRBD2 on 6 matching bases. Germline V gene data show CDR1 as SGHTA and CDR2 as FQGTGA. Deletions cut 2 bases from V and 7 bases from J, with 18 bases between. The CDR3 is made up of 16 amino acids. The CDR3 nucleotides read TGTGCCAGCAGCTTAGTTCCGGGAGTTGGCGGGAATGAGCAGTTCTTC. Amino acid sequence: CASSLVPGVGGNEQFF.

This chain joins TRBV3-1 (or the pseudogene TRBV3-2) and TRBJ1-1; tentatively, D is TRBD1 (6 bases). Per the germline V gene, CDR1 is LGHDT and CDR2 is YNNKEL (reference sequence). The CDR3 is made up of 15 amino acids. V lost 4 bases to trimming and J lost 1 base, with 13 bases between them. The CDR3 loop reads CASSPPGHGNTEAFF. For the CDR3, the DNA is TGTGCCAGCAGCCCCCCGGGACACGGGAACACTGAAGCTTTCTTT.

The chain has TRBV30 and TRBJ2-2, with a possible D match to TRBD1 (6 bases). This CDR3 comprises 16 residues. Deletions cut 0 bases from V and 4 bases from J, with 15 bases between. Germline V gene lookup returns CDR1 GTSNPN and CDR2 SVGIG (reference sequence). CDR3: CAWSVPGRGGTGELFF. The CDR3 DNA reads TGTGCCTGGAGTGTACCAGGCAGGGGCGGCACCGGGGAGCTGTTTTTT.

The chain combines TRBV5-5 with TRBJ1-2, with a tentative D call TRBD1 (5 bases). The CDR3 length is 13 residues. CDR1 and CDR2 (germline): SGHKS, YYEKEE (reference sequence). The V end lost 4 bases, the J end lost 3 bases, and 10 bases lay between the germline ends. The DNA of the CDR3 is TGTGCCAGCAGCCCGGACATGGACTATGGCTACACCTTC. Protein: CASSPDMDYGYTF.

The rearrangement links TRBV9 to TRBJ1-2, with 11 positions matching TRBD1. The CDR3 has 16 amino acids. Trimming cost V 4 bases and J 5 bases; bases outside gene matches: 10. Germline loops: CDR1 SGDLS, CDR2 YYNGEE. CDR3 nucleotides: TGTGCCAGCAGCCCCCGGGGGGGGACAGGGGGTTATGGCTACACCTTC. Its translation is CASSPRGGTGGYGYTF.

Concerning this clone: At one boundary the junction diverges from the germline segment, which might be a read error. This chain connects TRBV30 to TRBJ1-4; 9 nucleotides agree with TRBD1. This CDR3 has 13 residues. Germline assignment: CDR1 GTSNPN and CDR2 SVGIG (reference sequence). Written as DNA, the CDR3 is TGTGCCGGGAGGGGACAGGGTTACGAAAAACTGTTTTTT. Translated: CAGRGQGYEKLFF.

V usage is TRBV5-1 and J usage is TRBJ2-3, with 11 bases lining up with TRBD2. The germline CDR1 and CDR2 sequences are SGHRS and YFSETQ. J lost 6 bases, V lost 1 base, and 4 bases had no gene match. The CDR3 has 15 residues. In nucleotides, the CDR3 is TGCGCCAGCAGCTTGACTAGCGGGGGTAGGGATACGCAGTATTTT. Translated: CASSLTSGGRDTQYF.

This clone came up a few times. The genes are TRBV30 and TRBJ2-5, with a possible D match to TRBD1 (6 bases). The V end lost 0 bases, the J end lost 5 bases, and 10 bases lay between the germline ends. Germline CDR1 reads GTSNPN; CDR2 reads SVGIG (reference sequence). The CDR3 has 13 residues. For the CDR3, the DNA is TGTGCCTGGAGTGTACAGGGTTTGGAGACCCAGTACTTC. Translating gives CAWSVQGLETQYF.

This clone turned up a few times. This sequence joins TRBV7-3 and TRBJ2-1; a weak D match, TRBD1 (6 bases). This CDR3 spans 12 amino acids. Germline lookup yields CDR1 SGHTA and CDR2 FQGTGA. V lost 5 bases, J lost 8 bases, and 10 bases lay in between. The CDR3 reads CASSVQGDEQFF. CDR3 in DNA: TGTGCCAGCAGCGTACAGGGAGATGAGCAGTTCTTC.

The V call is TRBV30, the J call TRBJ2-1; 8 nucleotides line up with TRBD2. CDR1 and CDR2 from the germline V gene are GTSNPN and SVGIG (reference sequence). This CDR3 comprises 15 residues. With V trimmed by 3 bases and J by 5 bases, 9 bases remained unmatched. In DNA form, the CDR3 reads TGTGCCTGGAGCCACCATAGCGGGAAAGACAATGAGCAGTTCTTC. Its protein is CAWSHHSGKDNEQFF.

The chain links TRBV15 to TRBJ2-5; weak D call: TRBD1 (5 bases). In germline, CDR1 is LNHNV, CDR2 YYDKDF (reference sequence). The V end was cut by 0 bases, the J end by 1 base, with 9 bases between. The CDR3 consists of 15 residues. The CDR3 DNA reads as TGTGCCACCAGCAGAGACCCAGGGCTCCAAGAGACCCAGTACTTC. Encoded protein: CATSRDPGLQETQYF.

The CDR3 DNA reads TGTGCCTGGAGTGTCGGGGATATGGGGACTGAAGCTTTCTTT. This translates into CAWSVGDMGTEAFF. The J gene is TRBJ1-1, the V gene TRBV30, with D unresolved. The CDR3 extends over 14 amino acids. Germline V lookup: CDR1 GTSNPN, CDR2 SVGIG (reference sequence). Trimming stripped 0 bases from V and 5 bases from J, with 13 bases between.

This chain uses TRBV5-5 with TRBJ1-3, with D unclear. Deletions cut 0 bases from V and 9 bases from J, with 16 bases between. The CDR3 extends over 15 amino acids. Germline V gives CDR1 SGHKS, CDR2 YYEKEE (reference sequence). The CDR3: CASSLALGGTVTIYF. CDR3 bases: TGTGCCAGCAGCTTGGCCCTGGGAGGTACTGTCACCATATATTTT.

This sequence joins TRBV9 and TRBJ1-2, with D possibly being TRBD1 (6 bases). Trimming left V 4 bases short and J 7 bases short, with 17 bases between. This CDR3 is 14 amino acids long. The germline CDR1 and CDR2 sequences are SGDLS and YYNGEE. As DNA, the CDR3 is TGTGCCAGCAGCCCTCGGGGGGGGGCGTCTGGCTACACCTTC. As protein: CASSPRGGASGYTF.

The chain links TRBV7-2 to TRBJ1-2; 12 bases match TRBD1. CDR3 length: 15 residues. The germline gives CDR1 SGHTA, CDR2 FQGNSA. V trimming: 5 bases; J trimming: 5 bases; junction bases outside the gene matches: 6. DNA for the CDR3: TGTGCCAGCAGCGGGGACAGGGGGCGCTGGTATGGCTACACCTTC. The encoded protein is CASSGDRGRWYGYTF.

The gene calls are TRBV6-5 and TRBJ2-7; 11 nucleotides match TRBD2. Germline values: CDR1 MNHEY, CDR2 SVGAGI. V lost 6 bases and J lost 3; bases outside the gene matches: 7. The length of the CDR3 is 15 residues. The CDR3 DNA reads as TGTGCCAGCAGGCTAGCGGGGGGATGGATCTACGAGCAGTACTTC. As protein: CASRLAGGWIYEQYF.

The gene calls are TRBV10-2 and TRBJ2-7, with D perhaps TRBD1 (5 bases). Germline assignment: CDR1 WSHSY and CDR2 SAAADI. This CDR3 contains 12 residues. V lost 7 bases, J lost 1 base, and 8 bases lay in between. CDR3 loop: CASNSGSYEQYF. CDR3 coding DNA: TGCGCCAGCAATTCAGGGTCCTACGAGCAGTACTTC.

The V and J genes are TRBV5-8 and TRBJ1-6; a weak D match, TRBD1 (5 bases). Germline values: CDR1 SGHTS, CDR2 YDEGEE. Trimming stripped 0 bases from V and 9 bases from J, with 13 bases between. This CDR3 is built from 15 residues. The CDR3 spells CASSLEVDSSSPLHF. DNA for the CDR3: TGTGCCAGCAGCTTGGAGGTAGACAGTTCTTCACCCCTCCACTTT.